A selection of T cell receptor beta chains follows, all from one sample in a study of CXCR3-negative and CXCR3-positive naive CD8 T cells. Following a re-call of the 5' RACE reads, TCRdb has one entry per CDR3 protein and lacks DNA. Here the sample table reports about 120,000 distinct CDR3 sequences. Sequencing used naive CXCR3- CD8+ T cells from blood. Receptors were obtained from a human donor in good health. Some clones in this sample may be carry-over from other donors' samples. CDR3s include the opening cysteine and the closing phenylalanine or tryptophan.

J	V	CDR3
TRBJ2-7	TRBV30	CAWSVQTTLYEQYF
TRBJ2-3	TRBV6-2/TRBV6-3	CATGVGDTQYF
TRBJ1-3	TRBV6-5	CASSYGTPQGHGNTIYF
TRBJ2-1	TRBV16	CASSQPGGAIGVSNEQFF
TRBJ2-6	TRBV7-8	CASSFPGGAGANVLTF
TRBJ2-5	TRBV2	CASSDGLVQETQYF
TRBJ1-5	TRBV5-5	CASSPGGRHSNQPQHF
TRBJ1-1	TRBV7-9	CASSSILEAEAFF
TRBJ2-2	TRBV21-1	CASSKRSGQGNTGELFF
TRBJ1-1	TRBV4-3	CASSQERHMNTEAFF
TRBJ2-1	TRBV28	CASSLNEARGSYNEQFF
TRBJ1-1	TRBV5-1	CASSLVGEGGAEAFF
TRBJ2-7	TRBV6-2/TRBV6-3	CASRTPSGEYF
TRBJ2-1	TRBV6-2/TRBV6-3	CASCRTSGADEQFF
TRBJ1-2	TRBV5-1	CASSHTENYGYTF
TRBJ1-2	TRBV15	CATSRVGTGGGGYTF
TRBJ2-1	TRBV29-1	CSVEYRDYYNEQFF
TRBJ2-7	TRBV13	CASSLGLVGGRYEQYF
TRBJ1-2	TRBV29-1	CSVEFRATNYGYTF
TRBJ2-7	TRBV4-3	CASSQDFPGRTSYEQYF
TRBJ2-5	TRBV7-9	CASSLRTETGETQYF
TRBJ2-1	TRBV6-5	CASSPSTGNINEQFF
TRBJ2-7	TRBV20-1	CSARFAVSSYEQYF
TRBJ2-1	TRBV24-1	CATSEAGTENEQFF
TRBJ2-3	TRBV5-6	CASSLDTNTQYF
TRBJ2-7	TRBV15	CATSVGGGAPYEQYF
TRBJ1-4	TRBV5-1	CASSGTGPATNEKLFF
TRBJ2-5	TRBV25-1	CASSDETVGETQYF
TRBJ2-7	TRBV28	CASSVTGGNEQYF
TRBJ1-2	TRBV27	CASTRQGAHGYTF
TRBJ2-2	TRBV11-2	CASSFQGGTGELFF
TRBJ1-1	TRBV4-2	CASSQDRQVNTEAFF
TRBJ2-1	TRBV20-1	CSAPGTSGFNEQFF
TRBJ2-2	TRBV5-4	CASSLGPGVSTGELFF
TRBJ2-3	TRBV28	CASSTGLVSTDTQYF
TRBJ2-2	TRBV9	CASSVSGGTNTGELFF
TRBJ1-1	TRBV20-1	CSAREWGNTEAFF
TRBJ2-7	TRBV11-2	CASRKGQGAYEQYF
TRBJ1-1	TRBV9	CASSVGDMNTEAFF
TRBJ2-7	TRBV28	CASSFRESYEQYF